The 27 T cell receptor beta chains presented below share a single source sample, sequenced in a study of shared clonotypes between healthy human individuals. The method was immunoSEQ multiplex PCR; TCRdb's version includes in-frame clones alone and lacks a portion of them. Of over 750,000 clones in the sample, roughly 96% were seen once. CD45RO negativity and positive selection for CCR7 defined naive CD8 cells, a population that excluded terminally differentiated effector memory CD45RA+ cells. The source material was naive CD8+ T cells sorted from blood. These receptors originate from a man aged 25-45 years in good health.

The chain uses TRBV4-1 and TRBJ1-3; D gene unclear. Germline assignment: CDR1 MGHRA and CDR2 YSYEKL. The CDR3 runs 15 residues. Trimming took off 3 bases at V and 0 bases at J, with 9 bases between the two ends. This chain's CDR3 is CASSHGTLSGNTIYF. The DNA for the CDR3 is TGCGCCAGCAGCCATGGAACACTCTCTGGAAACACCATATATTTT.

This chain joins TRBV5-5 and TRBJ2-7, with 9 positions matching TRBD1. CDR3 length: 14 residues. The trim removed 3 bases at V and 2 bases at J, leaving 3 bases unmatched. Germline V gene lookup returns CDR1 SGHKS and CDR2 YYEKEE (reference sequence). The CDR3 region is CASSSTGGPYEQYF. DNA for the CDR3: TGTGCCAGCAGCTCTACAGGGGGCCCCTACGAGCAGTACTTC.

V gene TRBV7-6 combines with J gene TRBJ2-2; 11 bases map to TRBD1. The CDR3 loop spans 15 amino acids. The V gene end was trimmed by 6 bases and the J gene end by 4 bases; junction bases not matched to a gene: 4. The germline V gene has CDR1 SGHVS and CDR2 FNYEAQ. Written as DNA, the CDR3 is TGTGCCAGCAGTTTTGGGACAGGGGGCACCGGGGAGCTGTTTTTT. Translation: CASSFGTGGTGELFF.

The CDR3 sequence is CASSGTDRDEQYF. CDR3 nucleotides: TGTGCCAGCAGCGGGACGGACAGGGACGAGCAGTACTTC. The chain joins TRBV9 to TRBJ2-7; TRBD1 aligns across 8 bases. CDR3 size: 13 residues. With V trimmed by 3 bases and J by 5 bases, 4 bases remained unmatched. Germline CDR1 is SGDLS and CDR2 is YYNGEE. Together with reference TRBV9 and TRBJ2-7, the CDR3 gives the full variable domain: DSGVTQTPKHLITATGQRVTLRCSPRSGDLSVYWYQQSLDQGLQFLIQYYNGEERAKGNILERFSAQQFPDLHSELNLSSLELGDSALYFCASSGTDRDEQYFGPGTRLTVT.

The V gene is TRBV23-1, the J gene TRBJ1-5, with a tentative D call TRBD1 (5 bases). Being an ORF, TRBV23-1 has a function that is uncertain. The ends were cut back, 7 bases at V and 1 base at J, with 11 bases in the middle. CDR3 length: 14 amino acids. The chain's CDR3 is CASIRGDSNQPQHF. In nucleotides, the CDR3 is TGCGCCAGCATTCGCGGGGACAGCAATCAGCCCCAGCATTTT.

This clone has just a few counts. In the same sample, other DNA sequences code for this CDR3. V usage is TRBV6-1 and J usage is TRBJ2-7; D uncertain. CDR3 length: 11 amino acids. Germline CDR1 and CDR2: MNHNS and SASEGT. Between the trimmed V and J ends, which lost 3 bases and 3 bases, there was a span of 3 bases. As DNA, the CDR3 is TGTGCCAGCAGTGAGGGCTACGAGCAGTACTTC. It yields the protein CASSEGYEQYF.

The genes are TRBV6-1 and TRBJ2-7, with D possibly called TRBD1 or TRBD2 (5 bases each). V was trimmed by 1 base and J by 0 bases, leaving 10 bases between them. Germline V gene lookup returns CDR1 MNHNS and CDR2 SASEGT. This CDR3 is built from 15 residues. The CDR3 protein is CASSEGRDRSYEQYF. In nucleotides, the CDR3 is TGTGCCAGCAGTGAAGGTCGGGACCGCTCCTACGAGCAGTACTTC.

J is TRBJ2-1 and V is TRBV6-4; 12 nucleotides align to TRBD2. J gave up 5 bases and V 3 bases, and 5 bases lay outside the gene matches. CDR1 and CDR2 (germline): MRHNA, SNTAGT. CDR3 length: 16 residues. The DNA for the CDR3 is TGTGCCAGCAGTGAAACTAGCGGGAGGCGGAACAATGAGCAGTTCTTC. Its protein product is CASSETSGRRNNEQFF.

This sequence joins TRBV7-9 and TRBJ2-7; 14 positions match TRBD2. The trim removed 0 bases at V and 5 bases at J, leaving 0 bases unmatched. The CDR3 totals 15 residues. Germline CDR1 is SEHNR and CDR2 is FQNEAQ (reference sequence). For the CDR3, the DNA is TGTGCCAGCAGCTTAGCGACTAGCGGGAGGGACGAGCAGTACTTC. It yields the protein CASSLATSGRDEQYF.

The chain combines TRBV27 with TRBJ2-7; D is ambiguous. CDR1 and CDR2 (germline): MNHEY, SMNVEV (reference sequence). V lost 8 bases and J 5 bases, leaving 10 bases between the germline ends. The CDR3 contains 11 residues. CDR3 DNA sequence: TGTGCCAGCGGCCGGTCCCACGAGCAGTACTTC. Amino acids: CASGRSHEQYF.

The chain employs TRBV9 and TRBJ1-1; possible D gene TRBD1, 5 bases. Trimming pared 4 bases from V and 0 bases from J, leaving 16 bases between. The CDR3 contains 16 residues. Germline V CDR1 and CDR2: SGDLS, YYNGEE. The CDR3 loop reads CASSLDGTDMNTEAFF. The CDR3, as DNA: TGTGCCAGCAGCCTCGACGGCACGGACATGAACACTGAAGCTTTCTTT.

The J gene is TRBJ2-7, the V gene TRBV9; D is undetermined. CDR3 length: 14 residues. CDR1 and CDR2 from the germline V gene are SGDLS and YYNGEE. The germline V and J ends were trimmed by 6 bases and 2 bases, with 15 bases remaining between them. The DNA of the CDR3 is TGTGCCAGCACCCCCTCGGGCGGAGCCTACGAGCAGTACTTC. Translating gives CASTPSGGAYEQYF.

This chain connects TRBV5-4 to TRBJ1-2, with TRBD1 matching 7 bases. Germline CDR1 reads SGHNT; CDR2 reads YYREEE (reference sequence). Germline trimming cut 2 bases from V and 8 bases from J; bases unmatched to any gene: 3. This CDR3 is built from 12 residues. CDR3 loop: CASSLGGPGYTF. The DNA of the CDR3 is TGTGCCAGCAGCTTAGGGGGCCCAGGCTACACCTTC.

The gene calls are TRBV27 and TRBJ2-3; D perhaps matches TRBD2 (5 bases). The germline V gene encodes CDR1 MNHEY and CDR2 SMNVEV (reference sequence). This CDR3 region has 15 residues. V gave up 4 bases and J gave up 2 bases, with 13 bases separating them. CDR3 in DNA: TGTGCCAGCAGTTCGCTCGGGATAACCACAGATACGCAGTATTTT. Amino acid sequence: CASSSLGITTDTQYF.

Concerning this clone itself: Other nucleotide sequences from this sample produce the same CDR3. In nucleotides, the CDR3 is TGTGCCAGCAGTCGGGGGTCCACAGATACGCAGTATTTT. This sequence encodes CASSRGSTDTQYF. The gene calls are TRBV27 and TRBJ2-3; a weak D match, TRBD2 (6 bases). This CDR3 is 13 amino acids long. Germline CDR1 is MNHEY and CDR2 is SMNVEV (reference sequence). V dropped 5 bases and J dropped 2 bases, with 8 bases sitting between them.

This clone occurred a few times. The chain employs TRBV27 and TRBJ2-5; D is possibly TRBD1 or TRBD2 (6 bases each). V was shortened by 2 bases and J by 1 base, with 14 bases between the two germline ends. Germline V CDR1 and CDR2: MNHEY, SMNVEV (reference sequence). The CDR3 extends over 16 amino acids. CDR3 amino acids: CASSLLPGAPQETQYF. In DNA form, the CDR3 reads TGTGCCAGCAGTTTACTCCCGGGGGCGCCCCAAGAGACCCAGTACTTC.

The chain recombines TRBV14 with TRBJ2-2, with D unclear. From germline, CDR1 is SGHDN and CDR2 FVKESK. Trimming pared 2 bases from V and 6 bases from J, leaving 13 bases between. This CDR3 has 15 residues. The CDR3 DNA reads as TGTGCCAGCAGCCAATTGGGTAGGGAACCCGGGGAGCTGTTTTTT. It codes for CASSQLGREPGELFF. The full variable domain, in which reference TRBV14 and TRBJ2-2 provide the parts outside the CDR3, is EAGVTQFPSHSVIEKGQTVTLRCDPISGHDNLYWYRRVMGKEIKFLLHFVKESKQDESGMPNNRFLAERTGGTYSTLKVQPAELEDSGVYFCASSQLGREPGELFFGEGSRLTVL.

V and J are TRBV5-1 and TRBJ2-1; TRBD2 agrees at 11 bases. Trimming at V came to 2 bases and at J to 7 bases, leaving 8 bases not matched to a gene. The CDR3 covers 16 residues. The V gene's germline CDR1 is SGHRS and CDR2 YFSETQ. DNA for the CDR3: TGCGCCAGCAGCTTACTAGCGGGAGCGTCCGGGAATGAGCAGTTCTTC. It is translated as CASSLLAGASGNEQFF.

The chain combines TRBV30 with TRBJ2-1; the D is unclear. The CDR3 spans 13 residues. Per germline, CDR1 GTSNPN and CDR2 SVGIG (reference sequence). V was clipped by 2 bases and J by 2 bases, with 7 bases between them. The CDR3 sequence: CAWSPGPYNEQFF. CDR3 sequence (DNA): TGTGCCTGGAGTCCAGGACCCTACAATGAGCAGTTCTTC.

This rearrangement joins TRBV19 to TRBJ2-6; D remains ambiguous. Germline V lookup: CDR1 LNHDA, CDR2 SQIVND (reference sequence). Trimming removed 8 bases at V and 0 bases at J, with 20 bases between. This CDR3 is 18 amino acids long. CDR3 bases: TGTGCCAGTTGGTGTGGGTCGGAGTTGCCCTCTGGGGCCAACGTCCTGACTTTC. The encoded protein is CASWCGSELPSGANVLTF.

This sequence joins TRBV9 and TRBJ1-2; tentatively, D is TRBD1 (6 bases). Germline V CDR1 and CDR2: SGDLS, YYNGEE. The CDR3 length is 15 residues. Trimming took off 3 bases at V and 3 bases at J, with 15 bases between the two ends. This CDR3 reads CASSEGDGFDYGYTF. The CDR3 DNA reads TGTGCCAGCAGCGAGGGGGACGGGTTCGACTATGGCTACACCTTC. Drawing the rest from reference TRBV9 and TRBJ1-2, the complete variable domain is DSGVTQTPKHLITATGQRVTLRCSPRSGDLSVYWYQQSLDQGLQFLIQYYNGEERAKGNILERFSAQQFPDLHSELNLSSLELGDSALYFCASSEGDGFDYGYTFGSGTRLTVV.

The chain couples TRBV11-3 to TRBJ2-5; 8 bases line up with TRBD1. Germline CDR1 SGHNT, CDR2 YENEEA. V gave up 5 bases and J gave up 5 bases; unmatched junction bases: 4. This CDR3 is built from 13 residues. The CDR3 sequence: CASSHRGVETQYF. Written as DNA, the CDR3 is TGTGCCAGCAGCCACAGGGGGGTGGAGACCCAGTACTTC.

This sequence joins TRBV4-1 and TRBJ2-7; TRBD2 agrees at 11 bases. The germline V gene encodes CDR1 MGHRA and CDR2 YSYEKL. With 0 bases clipped from V and 6 bases from J, the junction kept 7 bases outside the gene matches. This CDR3 has 16 amino acids. The CDR3 protein is CASSQDPGSGRGEQYF. The CDR3 bases are TGCGCCAGCAGCCAAGACCCGGGTAGCGGGAGGGGCGAGCAGTACTTC.

V gene TRBV18 combines with J gene TRBJ2-2; perhaps TRBD2 as D (6 bases). V was cut by 6 bases and J by 0 bases, with 14 bases left in between. CDR1 and CDR2 from the germline V gene are KGHSH and LQKENI. The CDR3 consists of 16 residues. CDR3 nucleotide sequence: TGTGCCAGCTCCCCGAGGACTATATCGAACACCGGGGAGCTGTTTTTT. Amino acids: CASSPRTISNTGELFF.

CDR3 region: CASSLSWQETQYF. In DNA, the CDR3 is TGTGCCAGCAGCTTAAGCTGGCAAGAGACCCAGTACTTC. V gene TRBV7-9 combines with J gene TRBJ2-5; no firm D call. V lost 2 bases, J lost 2 bases, and 6 bases lay in between. The CDR3 extends over 13 amino acids. Germline CDR1 reads SEHNR; CDR2 reads FQNEAQ (reference sequence). The full variable domain, rest sourced from reference TRBV7-9 and TRBJ2-5, is DTGVSQNPRHKITKRGQNVTFRCDPISEHNRLYWYRQTLGQGPEFLTYFQNEAQLEKSRLLSDRFSAERPKGSFSTLEIQRTEQGDSAMYLCASSLSWQETQYFGPGTRLLVL.

The CDR3 loop reads CASSLVGPRYNEQFF. The CDR3 nucleotides are TGTGCCAGCAGCTTAGTCGGGCCACGATACAATGAGCAGTTCTTC. This chain links TRBV11-2 with TRBJ2-1; no definite D call. The CDR3 length is 15 residues. CDR1 SGHAT and CDR2 FQNNGV come from the germline V gene. Deletions cut 1 base from V and 4 bases from J, with 11 bases between.

The rearrangement links TRBV5-8 to TRBJ2-2; no clear D. Germline loops: CDR1 SGHTS, CDR2 YDEGEE. V gave up 0 bases and J gave up 7 bases, with 7 bases separating them. The CDR3 is made up of 13 amino acids. The DNA of the CDR3 is TGTGCCAGCAGCTTGGGGGTTGGCGGGGAGCTGTTTTTT. Amino acid sequence: CASSLGVGGELFF.